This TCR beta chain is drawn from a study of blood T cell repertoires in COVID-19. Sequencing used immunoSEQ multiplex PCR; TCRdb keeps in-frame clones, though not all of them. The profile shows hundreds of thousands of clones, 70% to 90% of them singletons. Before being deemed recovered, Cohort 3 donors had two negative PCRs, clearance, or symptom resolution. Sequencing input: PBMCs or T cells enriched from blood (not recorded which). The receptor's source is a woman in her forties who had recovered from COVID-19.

The CDR3 sequence: CASSFYALVSWGYTF. The CDR3 nucleotides are TGTGCCAGCAGCTTCTACGCCTTGGTGTCTTGGGGCTACACCTTC. The chain employs TRBV5-5 and TRBJ1-2; D gene unclear. Between the trimmed V and J ends, which lost 2 bases and 8 bases, there was a span of 19 bases. Germline V gene data show CDR1 as SGHKS and CDR2 as YYEKEE (reference sequence). The CDR3 has 15 amino acids.